This entry is about one T cell receptor (beta chain). Germline CDR1 reads SGHKS; CDR2 reads YYEKEE (reference sequence). This CDR3 has 13 amino acids. The V and J ends lost 6 bases and 0 bases, in that order; junction bases with no gene match: 3. Sample time point: newly diagnosed GD, antithyroid drugs for less than 3 months. With RNA extracted from PBMCs as input, the TCR library was made. This record belongs to a study of regulatory T cells in long-lasting Graves disease. Libraries of TCR beta came from iRepertoire HTBI primers plus Arm-PCR of CDR3 regions. TCRdb fed the multiplex PCR reads into MiXCR, producing one record per CDR3 protein. The data show 250,000 to 300,000 distinct CDR3 sequences, with around 18% seen just once and 13% to 15% held by the top ten. These data also formed part of another study, on T cells in Graves' hyperthyroidism and ophthalmopathy. As that report states: It was a median approximately six months before onset that the model predicted ophthalmopathy.

The genes are TRBV5-5 and TRBJ2-7; 7 bases line up with TRBD2. The sequences come from peripheral blood mononuclear cells (PBMCs), collected at new diagnosis, from a patient treated with antithyroid drugs. This sequence was found in a woman aged 25 to 45 with Graves disease. The CDR3 is CASIRDYSYEQYF. The CDR3 nucleotides are TGTGCCAGCATCCGGGACTACTCCTACGAGCAGTACTTC.